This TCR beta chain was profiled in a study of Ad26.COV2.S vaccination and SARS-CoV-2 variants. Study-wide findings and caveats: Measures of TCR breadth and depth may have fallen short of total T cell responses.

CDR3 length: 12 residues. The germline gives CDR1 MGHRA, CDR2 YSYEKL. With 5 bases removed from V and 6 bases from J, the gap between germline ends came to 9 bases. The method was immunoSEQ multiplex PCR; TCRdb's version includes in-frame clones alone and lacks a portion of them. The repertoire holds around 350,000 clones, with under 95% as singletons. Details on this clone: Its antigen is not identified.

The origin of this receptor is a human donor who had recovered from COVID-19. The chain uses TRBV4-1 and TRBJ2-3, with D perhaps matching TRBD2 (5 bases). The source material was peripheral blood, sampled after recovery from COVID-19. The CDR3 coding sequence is TGCGCCAGCAGCTGGGAGAGGGATACGCAGTATTTT. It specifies CASSWERDTQYF.